These 24 T cell receptor beta chains originate from one sample sequenced in a study of OX40 agonist ivuxolimab in advanced cancers. Library preparation employed the immunoSEQ multiplex PCR assay. This immuneACCESS table, as held by TCRdb, lists in-frame sequences with V and J called but not all clones. Of the missing ones, under half trace to an unresolved V gene in checked studies; the others have no known cause. The sample includes some 80,000 clones, with almost 95% observed a single time. Clones ranked in the top ten supply 2.8% of the sample. The source material was CD4+ or CD8+ T cells sorted from blood, sampled in a trial of the OX40 agonist ivuxolimab. These receptors all come from an adult with an advanced solid tumor such as melanoma, head and neck, liver or kidney cancer.

The rearrangement links TRBV2 to TRBJ1-5; tentatively, D is TRBD1 (5 bases). This CDR3 region has 13 residues. Deletions cut 6 bases from V and 7 bases from J, with 13 bases between. Germline assignment: CDR1 SNHLY and CDR2 FYNNEI. The CDR3 sequence is CASRGEHGQPQHF. The CDR3 nucleotides are TGTGCCAGCAGGGGGGAGCACGGACAGCCCCAGCATTTT.

V and J are TRBV7-9 and TRBJ2-5; 12 bases align to TRBD2. The J call may be mistaken, given a closer DNA end match to TRBJ2-7. Looked up from germline, CDR1 is SEHNR and CDR2 is FQNEAQ (reference sequence). CDR3 size: 15 residues. The CDR3 here is CASSHWTSGVFEQYF. DNA of the CDR3: TGTGCCAGCAGCCACTGGACTAGCGGGGTCTTCGAGCAGTACTTC.

V is TRBV19 and J is TRBJ1-5, with TRBD1 matching over 9 bases. CDR1 LNHDA and CDR2 SQIVND come from the germline V gene (reference sequence). The CDR3 loop spans 13 amino acids. The CDR3 nucleotides read TGTGCGTCACAGGGGGCTAGCAATCAGCCCCAGCATTTT. This encodes CASQGASNQPQHF.

V is TRBV6-4 and J is TRBJ1-1; TRBD1 might be the D (5 bases). V shed 6 bases and J shed 4 bases, with 21 bases lying between them. Germline assignment: CDR1 MRHNA and CDR2 SNTAGT. The CDR3 has 16 residues. The CDR3 bases are TGTGCCAGCAGCCCGACTGGGGCGGAAGGGAGCACTGAAGCTTTCTTT. It specifies CASSPTGAEGSTEAFF.

The rearrangement uses TRBV6-5 and TRBJ2-1, with D possibly matching TRBD1 (6 bases). In germline, CDR1 is MNHEY, CDR2 SVGAGI. There are 13 residues in the CDR3. V dropped 0 bases and J dropped 6 bases, with 6 bases sitting between them. The CDR3 region is CASSYSTGNEQFF. DNA for the CDR3: TGTGCCAGCAGTTACTCGACAGGCAATGAGCAGTTCTTC.

Notes on this clone: The same CDR3 can be traced to other DNA sequences in this sample. The chain links TRBV20-1 to TRBJ1-3; D might be TRBD1 (5 bases). This CDR3 is built from 11 residues. Trimming took 3 bases from V and 8 from J, leaving 8 bases between them. Germline loops: CDR1 DFQATT, CDR2 SNEGSKA (reference sequence). CDR3 DNA sequence: TGCAGTGCTAGCCAGGGAGACACCATATATTTT. Its protein product is CSASQGDTIYF.

This clone is a singleton in its sample. The rearrangement links TRBV2 to TRBJ2-6, with D unresolved. The V end was cut by 4 bases, the J end by 1 base, with 5 bases between. This CDR3 spans 14 amino acids. Per the germline V gene, CDR1 is SNHLY and CDR2 is FYNNEI. CDR3 in DNA: TGTGCCAGCAGTGCAGAATCTGGGGCCAACGTCCTGACTTTC. The encoded protein is CASSAESGANVLTF.

The V gene is TRBV7-9, the J gene TRBJ1-2; a possible D gene is TRBD1 (5 bases). Trimming removed 2 bases from V and 4 bases from J, with 11 bases in between. The CDR3 extends over 14 amino acids. CDR1 and CDR2 (germline): SEHNR, FQNEAQ (reference sequence). The CDR3 nucleotides are TGTGCCAGCAGCTTAAAGGGGCTAGGCTATGGCTACACCTTC. It specifies CASSLKGLGYGYTF.

The gene calls are TRBV5-5 and TRBJ1-2, with a possible D match to TRBD1 (6 bases). The CDR3 is 15 amino acids. The germline V gene has CDR1 SGHKS and CDR2 YYEKEE (reference sequence). Trimming removed 4 bases from V and 6 bases from J, with 19 bases in between. CDR3 amino acids: CASSAAGAGWDGYTF. The CDR3 DNA is TGTGCCAGCAGCGCAGCAGGGGCCGGGTGGGATGGCTACACCTTC.

V gene TRBV5-1 combines with J gene TRBJ2-1; D remains unclear. Germline-derived CDR1 and CDR2 are SGHRS and YFSETQ. The CDR3 runs to 15 residues. V gave up 0 bases and J gave up 3 bases, with 10 bases separating them. The CDR3 reads CASSLGSGFYNEQFF. The CDR3 bases are TGCGCCAGCAGCTTGGGGAGTGGGTTCTACAATGAGCAGTTCTTC.

This rearrangement joins TRBV7-2 to TRBJ2-1, with D hard to call. The germline V and J ends were trimmed by 3 bases and 7 bases, with 19 bases remaining between them. Germline CDR1 and CDR2: SGHTA and FQGNSA. This CDR3 comprises 16 residues. This CDR3 reads CASSFWLSLGSNEQFF. CDR3 sequence (DNA): TGTGCCAGCAGCTTTTGGCTATCCCTTGGGTCGAATGAGCAGTTCTTC.

The rearrangement links TRBV29-1 to TRBJ2-7; 8 nucleotides match TRBD2. The CDR3 runs to 15 residues. The germline gives CDR1 SQVTM, CDR2 ANQGSEA. Trimming took 4 bases from V and 2 from J; bases not matched to a gene: 10. The CDR3 sequence: CSVVTGGLRPYEQYF. The CDR3 nucleotides read TGCAGCGTTGTGACGGGAGGGCTCCGGCCCTACGAGCAGTACTTC.

The chain joins TRBV28 to TRBJ1-3; D is ambiguous. Trimming cost V 2 bases and J 0 bases, with 23 bases left between them. Germline V CDR1 and CDR2: MDHEN, SYDVKM. CDR3 length: 20 residues. CDR3 protein: CASSLKTNWVSLISGNTIYF. CDR3 in DNA: TGTGCCAGCAGTTTAAAGACGAATTGGGTTAGCCTCATCTCTGGAAACACCATATATTTT.

The rearrangement joins TRBV5-4 to TRBJ2-3, with 15 bases lining up with TRBD2. The ends lost 4 bases at V and 2 bases at J; junction bases unmatched: 5. The CDR3 has 17 amino acids. Per the germline V gene, CDR1 is SGHNT and CDR2 is YYREEE (reference sequence). CDR3 sequence (DNA): TGTGCCAGCAGCGGACTAGCGGGAGGGCCCTCCACAGATACGCAGTATTTT. As protein: CASSGLAGGPSTDTQYF.

CDR3 sequence: CATSWGLAGSGELFF. The CDR3 DNA reads TGTGCCACCAGCTGGGGACTAGCGGGTTCCGGGGAGCTGTTTTTT. V usage is TRBV15 and J usage is TRBJ2-2; 12 positions match TRBD2. V was clipped by 5 bases and J by 6 bases; unmatched bases: 4. CDR3 size: 15 residues. In germline, CDR1 is LNHNV, CDR2 YYDKDF (reference sequence). Together with reference TRBV15 and TRBJ2-2, the CDR3 gives the full variable domain: DAMVIQNPRYQVTQFGKPVTLSCSQTLNHNVMYWYQQKSSQAPKLLFHYYDKDFNNEADTPDNFQSRRPNTSFCFLDIRSPGLGDTAMYLCATSWGLAGSGELFFGEGSRLTVL.

This clone showed up just once. The chain links TRBV5-5 to TRBJ1-2; possible D gene TRBD1, 5 bases. Trimming left V 4 bases short and J 2 bases short, with 15 bases between. Looked up from germline, CDR1 is SGHKS and CDR2 is YYEKEE (reference sequence). This CDR3 is 15 amino acids long. CDR3: CASSPAGTWNYGYTF. CDR3 nucleotides: TGTGCCAGCAGCCCCGCAGGGACGTGGAACTATGGCTACACCTTC.

V gene TRBV5-5 combines with J gene TRBJ1-5; no definite D call. The CDR3 covers 14 residues. Germline lookup yields CDR1 SGHKS and CDR2 YYEKEE (reference sequence). The V end lost 2 bases, the J end lost 2 bases, and 8 bases lay between the germline ends. The CDR3 DNA reads as TGTGCCAGCAGCTTCGCGGACGGCAATCAGCCCCAGCATTTT. This translates into CASSFADGNQPQHF.

The V gene is TRBV7-2, the J gene TRBJ2-1, with 7 bases lining up with TRBD1. After removal of 5 bases from V and 5 bases from J, the junction contained 15 bases not matched to a gene. The CDR3 runs 17 residues. Per the germline V gene, CDR1 is SGHTA and CDR2 is FQGNSA. The CDR3 sequence: CASSPRRTGQPNNEQFF. CDR3 DNA: TGTGCCAGCAGCCCTCGCCGAACGGGACAGCCTAACAATGAGCAGTTCTTC.

A note on this clone: The junction does not match germline at one end; this may be a read error. The rearrangement joins TRBV29-1 to TRBJ1-1; 8 nucleotides align to TRBD1. Germline CDR1 is SQVTM and CDR2 is ANQGSEA. This CDR3 region has 12 residues. This chain's CDR3 is CSVEGGGTGGIF. CDR3 nucleotide sequence: TGCAGCGTTGAAGGGGGTGGGACAGGAGGGATCTTT. Complete variable domain (other parts from reference TRBV29-1 and TRBJ1-1): SAVISQKPSRDICQRGTSLTIQCQVDSQVTMMFWYRQQPGQSLTLIATANQGSEATYESGFVIDKFPISRPNLTFSTLTVSNMSPEDSSIYLCSVEGGGTGGIFGQGTRLTVV.

The genes are TRBV7-6 and TRBJ1-1; maybe TRBD1 (6 bases). This CDR3 contains 14 residues. V lost 5 bases and J lost 4, with 14 bases in between. Germline CDR1 and CDR2: SGHVS and FNYEAQ. The CDR3 region is CASSQSPGATEAFF. CDR3 DNA: TGTGCCAGCAGCCAGAGCCCAGGGGCCACTGAAGCTTTCTTT.

The V gene is TRBV18, the J gene TRBJ1-2, with D perhaps TRBD1 (5 bases). The germline V gene has CDR1 KGHSH and CDR2 LQKENI. The germline V and J ends were trimmed by 6 bases and 6 bases, with 23 bases remaining between them. This CDR3 is built from 16 residues. The CDR3 sequence is CASSLWASVGADGYTF. CDR3 coding DNA: TGTGCCAGCTCGCTATGGGCTTCTGTAGGGGCTGATGGCTACACCTTC.

This chain connects TRBV18 to TRBJ1-2, with D hard to call. CDR1 and CDR2 (germline): KGHSH, LQKENI. V lost 2 bases and J 3 bases, leaving 10 bases between the germline ends. The CDR3 contains 14 residues. The CDR3 DNA reads as TGTGCCAGCTCACCAAGCGGGAAGGACTATGGCTACACCTTC. As protein: CASSPSGKDYGYTF. Complete variable domain (other parts from reference TRBV18 and TRBJ1-2): NAGVMQNPRHLVRRRGQEARLRCSPMKGHSHVYWYRQLPEEGLKFMVYLQKENIIDESGMPKERFSAEFPKEGPSILRIQQVVRGDSAAYFCASSPSGKDYGYTFGSGTRLTVV.

This sequence joins TRBV7-2 and TRBJ1-5; D possibly corresponds to TRBD1 (6 bases). Germline CDR1 is SGHTA and CDR2 is FQGNSA. Deletions cut 5 bases from V and 5 bases from J, with 13 bases between. The CDR3 extends over 14 amino acids. The CDR3 DNA reads as TGTGCCAGCAGCCAAGGGGGGGACGATCAGCCCCAGCATTTT. As protein: CASSQGGDDQPQHF.

The chain combines TRBV30 with TRBJ1-5, with D perhaps TRBD1 (5 bases). Trimming stripped 3 bases from V and 3 bases from J, with 15 bases between. This CDR3 comprises 15 residues. The germline gives CDR1 GTSNPN, CDR2 SVGIG (reference sequence). Here the CDR3 reads CAWSPRGVVNQPQHF. Written as DNA, the CDR3 is TGTGCCTGGAGCCCGCGGGGGGTTGTCAATCAGCCCCAGCATTTT. The complete variable domain, with remaining parts taken from reference TRBV30 and TRBJ1-5, reads SQTIHQWPATLVQPVGSPLSLECTVEGTSNPNLYWYRQAAGRGLQLLFYSVGIGQISSEVPQNLSASRPQDRQFILSSKKLLLSDSGFYLCAWSPRGVVNQPQHFGDGTRLSIL.